This T cell receptor beta chain was sequenced in a study of T cell responses to AZD1222 COVID-19 vaccine. Points on this clone: Its specificity is unknown.

Findings of the study overall: Clonal diversity was possibly underestimated, and the donors were mostly white British, with more females. Spike was spanned by vaccine-associated CD4 TCRs, with dominance at 160-218 and 743-854.

The repertoire was sequenced with immunoSEQ multiplex PCR; TCRdb's copy has only in-frame clones and lacks some. This sample has about 130,000 clones; about nine tenths occur once, and the top ten carry about 7.1%. The starting material was peripheral blood, obtained on day 0 of AZD1222 vaccination. The TCR comes from an adult in good health.

The CDR3: CASGEGAGPGPDTQYF. The CDR3 bases are TGTGCCAGCGGGGAGGGAGCGGGGCCCGGCCCAGATACGCAGTATTTT. The chain links TRBV9 to TRBJ2-3; TRBD2 matches at 7 bases. V dropped 7 bases and J dropped 4; count of bases not matched to a gene: 15. This CDR3 comprises 16 residues. CDR1 SGDLS and CDR2 YYNGEE come from the germline V gene.